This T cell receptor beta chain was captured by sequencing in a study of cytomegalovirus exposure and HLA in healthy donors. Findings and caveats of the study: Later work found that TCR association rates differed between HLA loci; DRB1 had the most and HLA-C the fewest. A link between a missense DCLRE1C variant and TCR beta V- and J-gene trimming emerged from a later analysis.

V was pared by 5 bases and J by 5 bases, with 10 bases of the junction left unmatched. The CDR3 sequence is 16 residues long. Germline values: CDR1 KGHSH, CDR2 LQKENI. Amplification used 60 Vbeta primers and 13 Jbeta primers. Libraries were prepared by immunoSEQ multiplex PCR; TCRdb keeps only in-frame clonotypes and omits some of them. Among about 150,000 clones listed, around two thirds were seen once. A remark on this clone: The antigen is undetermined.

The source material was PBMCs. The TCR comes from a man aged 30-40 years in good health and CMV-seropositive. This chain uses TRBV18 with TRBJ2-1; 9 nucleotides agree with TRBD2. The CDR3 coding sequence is TGTGCCAGCTCATTACTAGCGGGTTCGTCAGACAATGAGCAGTTCTTC. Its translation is CASSLLAGSSDNEQFF.